This T cell receptor beta chain was documented in a study of T cells in tumors after PD-1 blockade. Study summary: Either cemiplimab 350 mg every 2 weeks or pembrolizumab 200 mg every 3 weeks was given. On average, tumor samples gave some 26,000 TCR templates and approximately 6,000 unique clonotypes.

Study findings and constraints: Peripheral recruitment is suggested, as some novel exhausted tumor clones were in pre-treatment blood.

Input was about 616 ng to 6,500 ng of genomic DNA from tumor or blood. TCRdb's copy holds only in-frame clones and misses some; the assay was immunoSEQ multiplex PCR. This sample has 7,000 to 9,500 clones, with around 69% found just once. Comments on this clone: The antigen is undetermined.

The germline gives CDR1 SGHRS, CDR2 YFSETQ. The CDR3 extends over 16 amino acids. The V gene lost 0 bases and the J gene lost 0 bases, with 10 bases spanning the gap. This receptor was identified in a human donor with basal cell carcinoma. The sequencing used tumor tissue, collected after anti-PD-1 treatment. The chain has TRBV5-1 and TRBJ1-3; D uncertain. The CDR3 is CASSLDVGGSGNTIYF. In DNA, the CDR3 is TGCGCCAGCAGCTTGGATGTGGGAGGCTCTGGAAACACCATATATTTT.